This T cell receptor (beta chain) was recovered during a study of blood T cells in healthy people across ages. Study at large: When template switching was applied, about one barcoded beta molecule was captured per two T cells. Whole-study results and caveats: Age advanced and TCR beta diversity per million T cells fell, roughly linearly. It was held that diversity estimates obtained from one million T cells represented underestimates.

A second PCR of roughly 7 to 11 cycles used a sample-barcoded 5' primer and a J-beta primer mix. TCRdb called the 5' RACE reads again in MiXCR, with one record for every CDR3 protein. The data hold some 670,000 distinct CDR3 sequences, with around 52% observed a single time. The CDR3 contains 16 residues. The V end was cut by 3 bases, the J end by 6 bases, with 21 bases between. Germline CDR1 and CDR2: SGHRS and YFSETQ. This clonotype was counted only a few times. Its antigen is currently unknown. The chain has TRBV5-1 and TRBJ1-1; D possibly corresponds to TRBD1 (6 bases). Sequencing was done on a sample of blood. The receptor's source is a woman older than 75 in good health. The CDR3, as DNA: TGCGCCAGCAGCTCGTCCCCCGGGACAACGTGGGCTGAAGCTTTCTTT. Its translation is CASSSSPGTTWAEAFF.